One sample yielded the 6 T cell receptor beta chains listed below, sequenced in a study of blood T cell repertoires in COVID-19. Measured with immunoSEQ multiplex PCR; TCRdb has only the in-frame clones, and not every one. The data show 150,000 to 200,000 clones, about 85% seen once. Material: peripheral blood. The receptors shown here come from a woman aged 65 to 85 with COVID-19, enrolled during active disease.

This chain joins TRBV2 and TRBJ1-1; TRBD1 aligns across 9 bases. Trimming at V came to 6 bases and at J to 10 bases, leaving 9 bases not matched to a gene. Germline-derived CDR1 and CDR2 are SNHLY and FYNNEI. The CDR3 consists of 13 residues. DNA of the CDR3: TGTGCCAGCAGGGGGGACAGGGCGGGAAGAGCTTTCTTT. Translating it yields CASRGDRAGRAFF.

The genes are TRBV6-6 and TRBJ1-6; 9 nucleotides align to TRBD1. Germline CDR1 is MNHNY and CDR2 is SVGAGI (reference sequence). Trimming cost V 2 bases and J 8 bases; bases outside gene matches: 7. The length of the CDR3 is 16 residues. The DNA for the CDR3 is TGTGCCAGCAGTTACGGGGACAGGGTTGCGGATTCACCCCTCCACTTT. Protein sequence: CASSYGDRVADSPLHF.

The chain is built from TRBV27 and TRBJ1-2, with 7 bases aligning to TRBD1. V was pared by 2 bases and J by 8 bases, with 8 bases of the junction left unmatched. CDR3 length: 14 residues. The germline gives CDR1 MNHEY, CDR2 SMNVEV (reference sequence). CDR3 bases: TGTGCCAGCAGTTTAAGGGCACAGACAGGGGGCTACACCTTC. Protein: CASSLRAQTGGYTF.

The chain combines TRBV9 with TRBJ1-1; D is undetermined. The V and J ends lost 2 bases and 3 bases respectively, with 8 bases between them. Germline V CDR1 and CDR2: SGDLS, YYNGEE. The CDR3 is 13 amino acids. CDR3: CASSVSPDTEAFF. In DNA, the CDR3 is TGTGCCAGCAGCGTGTCGCCAGACACTGAAGCTTTCTTT.

The chain carries TRBV28 and TRBJ1-5, with D possibly being TRBD1 (5 bases). The CDR3 contains 16 residues. Germline CDR1 and CDR2: MDHEN and SYDVKM. V lost 0 bases to trimming and J lost 4 bases, with 13 bases between them. The CDR3 region has the DNA TGTGCCAGCAGTTTATGGGCCAGGGATTCGAATCAGCCCCAGCATTTT. Translation gives CASSLWARDSNQPQHF.

The chain employs TRBV7-9 and TRBJ2-3; TRBD1 might be the D (5 bases). Between the trimmed V and J ends, which lost 8 bases and 1 base, there was a span of 10 bases. Per the germline V gene, CDR1 is SEHNR and CDR2 is FQNEAQ (reference sequence). This CDR3 is built from 13 residues. The CDR3 region has the DNA TGTGCCAGCCAGGGATTAGGCACAGATACGCAGTATTTT. The encoded protein is CASQGLGTDTQYF.